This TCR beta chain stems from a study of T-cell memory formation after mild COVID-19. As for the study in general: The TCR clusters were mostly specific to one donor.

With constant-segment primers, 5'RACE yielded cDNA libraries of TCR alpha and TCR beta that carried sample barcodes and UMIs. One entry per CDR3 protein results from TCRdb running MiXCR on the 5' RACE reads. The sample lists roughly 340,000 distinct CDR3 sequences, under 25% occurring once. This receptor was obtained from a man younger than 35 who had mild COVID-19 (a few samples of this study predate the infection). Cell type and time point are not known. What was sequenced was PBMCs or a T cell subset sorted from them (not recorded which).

The CDR3 spells CASSLAAGLVSPLHF. CDR3 in DNA: TGTGCCAGCAGCTTGGCTGCAGGGTTGGTTTCACCCCTCCACTTT. The chain uses TRBV5-6 and TRBJ1-6, with D possibly TRBD1 on 5 matching bases. CDR3 size: 15 residues. The ends were cut back, 0 bases at V and 9 bases at J, with 13 bases in the middle. The V gene's germline CDR1 is SGHDT and CDR2 YYEEEE.